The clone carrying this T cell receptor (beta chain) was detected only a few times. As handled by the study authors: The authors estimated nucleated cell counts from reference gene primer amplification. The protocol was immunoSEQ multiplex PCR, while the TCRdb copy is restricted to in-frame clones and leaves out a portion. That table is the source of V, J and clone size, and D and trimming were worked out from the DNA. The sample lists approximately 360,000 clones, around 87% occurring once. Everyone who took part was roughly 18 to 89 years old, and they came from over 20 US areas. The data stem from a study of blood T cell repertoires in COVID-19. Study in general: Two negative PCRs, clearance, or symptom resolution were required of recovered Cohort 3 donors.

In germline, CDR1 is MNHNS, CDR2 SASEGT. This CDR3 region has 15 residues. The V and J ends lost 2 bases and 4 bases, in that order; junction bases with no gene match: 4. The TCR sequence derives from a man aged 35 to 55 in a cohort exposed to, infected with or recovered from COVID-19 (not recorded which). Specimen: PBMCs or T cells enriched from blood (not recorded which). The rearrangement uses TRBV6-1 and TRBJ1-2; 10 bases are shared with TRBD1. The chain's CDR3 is CASSESGDRGYGYTF. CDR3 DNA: TGTGCCAGCAGTGAAAGTGGGGACAGGGGCTATGGCTACACCTTC.